The 31 T cell receptor beta chains in this list originate from one sample, sequenced in a study of blood T cell repertoires in COVID-19. TCRdb keeps only in-frame clones here, not all; method: immunoSEQ multiplex PCR. Here the sample spans roughly 430,000 clones, roughly 86% being singletons. Material for sequencing was PBMCs or T cells enriched from blood (not recorded which). These receptors were taken from a woman aged 40-49 years with acute COVID-19.

The chain couples TRBV5-1 to TRBJ2-5, with 7 bases aligning to TRBD1. The junction had 11 bases not matched to a gene; V was cut back by 4 bases and J by 5 bases. The CDR3 length is 15 residues. Germline lookup yields CDR1 SGHRS and CDR2 YFSETQ. The DNA of the CDR3 is TGCGCCAGCAGCGCCTCAGGGGGATTGGGGGAGACCCAGTACTTC. Protein product: CASSASGGLGETQYF.

The chain recombines TRBV30 with TRBJ2-5, with 14 positions matching TRBD2. The CDR3 is made up of 16 amino acids. Germline V gives CDR1 GTSNPN, CDR2 SVGIG (reference sequence). Trimming took 3 bases from V and 5 from J; bases not matched to a gene: 8. The CDR3, as DNA: TGTGCCTGGAGCTCCGGACTAGCGGGGGGTCGGGAGACCCAGTACTTC. This translates into CAWSSGLAGGRETQYF.

This clone has a single count. As DNA, the CDR3 is TGTGCCAGCAGTGAGGGAGGGTACTATGGCTACACCTTC. Translated, it gives CASSEGGYYGYTF. V gene TRBV2 combines with J gene TRBJ1-2; D remains ambiguous. V was trimmed by 3 bases and J by 3 bases, leaving 8 bases between them. Germline V gives CDR1 SNHLY, CDR2 FYNNEI. The CDR3 is made up of 13 amino acids.

The chain has TRBV3-1 (or the pseudogene TRBV3-2) and TRBJ2-2; 9 bases line up with TRBD2. Germline V gene sequence: CDR1 LGHDT, CDR2 YNNKEL (reference sequence). The CDR3 is made up of 16 amino acids. V shed 2 bases and J 3 bases; nucleotides not matched to a gene: 4. The CDR3 reads CASSQSVAGDTGELFF. As DNA, the CDR3 is TGTGCCAGCAGCCAATCGGTAGCGGGAGACACCGGGGAGCTGTTTTTT.

Comments on this clone: This sample also contains other DNA sequences that code for the same CDR3. The chain carries TRBV12-3 or TRBV12-4 and TRBJ1-1; 8 bases are shared with TRBD1. Trimming removed 5 bases from V and 5 bases from J; junction bases left unmatched: 4. CDR3 length: 13 amino acids. CDR3 sequence (DNA): TGTGCCAGCAGTCGCGGACAGGGTACTGAAGCTTTCTTT. Protein sequence: CASSRGQGTEAFF.

This chain links TRBV4-1 with TRBJ2-7, with 8 bases identical to TRBD2. This CDR3 comprises 14 residues. J lost 6 bases, V lost 0 bases, and 4 bases had no gene match. The germline gives CDR1 MGHRA, CDR2 YSYEKL. CDR3 DNA sequence: TGCGCCAGCAGCCAAGATACGCTAGCGGGCGAGCAGTACTTC. Translating gives CASSQDTLAGEQYF.

The gene calls are TRBV30 and TRBJ2-3, with 11 nucleotides matching TRBD2. The CDR3 sequence is 18 residues long. CDR1 GTSNPN and CDR2 SVGIG come from the germline V gene (reference sequence). Trimming removed 0 bases from V and 3 bases from J; junction bases left unmatched: 11. The CDR3: CAWSVQVAGGPKTDTQYF. CDR3 DNA: TGTGCCTGGAGTGTACAGGTAGCGGGGGGGCCGAAGACAGATACGCAGTATTTT.

The chain combines TRBV3-1 (or the pseudogene TRBV3-2) with TRBJ2-7; weak D call: TRBD2 (6 bases). The CDR3 runs to 14 residues. From germline, CDR1 is LGHDT and CDR2 YNNKEL (reference sequence). V dropped 6 bases and J dropped 0 bases, with 12 bases sitting between them. The CDR3 region has the DNA TGTGCCAGCAGAGTCGGGGGTTCCTCCTACGAGCAGTACTTC. This codes for CASRVGGSSYEQYF.

The CDR3 nucleotides read TGTGCCAGCAGCGCACTAGCGGGGCGGGCAGATACGCAGTATTTT. It is translated as CASSALAGRADTQYF. The V gene is TRBV7-9, the J gene TRBJ2-3; 10 nucleotides line up with TRBD2. The CDR3 loop spans 15 amino acids. Germline CDR1 is SEHNR and CDR2 is FQNEAQ (reference sequence). Germline trimming cut 5 bases from V and 4 bases from J; bases unmatched to any gene: 6.

The chain joins TRBV2 to TRBJ1-3; D possibly corresponds to TRBD1 (5 bases). CDR1 SNHLY and CDR2 FYNNEI come from the germline V gene. This CDR3 has 14 amino acids. V was trimmed by 7 bases and J by 0 bases, leaving 10 bases between them. The CDR3 is CASIDRSSGNTIYF. As DNA, the CDR3 is TGTGCCAGCATTGACAGAAGCTCTGGAAACACCATATATTTT.

The chain couples TRBV7-9 to TRBJ1-4; the D gene is possibly TRBD1 (5 bases). CDR3 length equals 15 residues. CDR1 and CDR2 from the germline V gene are SEHNR and FQNEAQ (reference sequence). Trimming stripped 3 bases from V and 5 bases from J, with 13 bases between. Here the CDR3 reads CASSFPRAGNEKLFF. In nucleotides, the CDR3 is TGTGCCAGCAGCTTCCCCAGGGCAGGGAATGAAAAACTGTTTTTT.

This chain connects TRBV4-1 to TRBJ2-5, with TRBD1 identical over 11 bases. The germline V gene has CDR1 MGHRA and CDR2 YSYEKL. V trimming: 5 bases; J trimming: 10 bases; junction bases outside the gene matches: 12. This CDR3 comprises 15 residues. The CDR3 DNA reads as TGCGCCAGCAGCAGATTGGACAGGGGGCTCGGGGACCAGTACTTC. Amino acid sequence: CASSRLDRGLGDQYF.

This chain links TRBV7-9 with TRBJ1-6; 8 nucleotides line up with TRBD1. J lost 14 bases, V lost 1 base, and 4 bases had no gene match. This CDR3 has 13 amino acids. Looked up from germline, CDR1 is SEHNR and CDR2 is FQNEAQ (reference sequence). CDR3: CASSLEAGGTLHF. The CDR3 DNA reads as TGTGCCAGCAGCTTAGAGGCAGGGGGCACCCTCCACTTT.

This clone is a singleton in its sample. The chain is built from TRBV5-4 and TRBJ2-2; the match to TRBD2 covers 9 bases. V shed 4 bases, J shed 1 base, and the junction held 5 bases outside the gene matches. Per the germline V gene, CDR1 is SGHNT and CDR2 is YYREEE (reference sequence). CDR3 length equals 16 residues. The CDR3 DNA sequence: TGTGCCAGCAGCGGGGCGACTAGCGGGAACACCGGGGAGCTGTTTTTT. It specifies CASSGATSGNTGELFF.

The V gene is TRBV7-9, the J gene TRBJ1-1; unclear D gene. CDR1 SEHNR and CDR2 FQNEAQ come from the germline V gene (reference sequence). Trimming took 5 bases from V and 3 from J, leaving 10 bases between them. The CDR3 is 13 amino acids. CDR3 nucleotides: TGTGCCAGCAGCCTCGGGGAGTACACTGAAGCTTTCTTT. Translating gives CASSLGEYTEAFF.

V usage is TRBV15 and J usage is TRBJ1-6; D may be TRBD1 (6 bases). This CDR3 is built from 16 residues. V was clipped by 4 bases and J by 6 bases, with 16 bases between them. Germline CDR1 and CDR2: LNHNV and YYDKDF (reference sequence). The CDR3 nucleotides are TGTGCCACCAGCACCCAACAGGGAACCCTTAATTCACCCCTCCACTTT. Amino acid sequence: CATSTQQGTLNSPLHF. Filled out from reference TRBV15 and TRBJ1-6, the complete variable domain reads DAMVIQNPRYQVTQFGKPVTLSCSQTLNHNVMYWYQQKSSQAPKLLFHYYDKDFNNEADTPDNFQSRRPNTSFCFLDIRSPGLGDTAMYLCATSTQQGTLNSPLHFGNGTRLTVT.

V gene TRBV3-1 (or the pseudogene TRBV3-2) combines with J gene TRBJ2-2; 8 bases fit TRBD1. The CDR3 sequence is 15 residues long. V trimming: 5 bases; J trimming: 3 bases; junction bases outside the gene matches: 5. The germline gives CDR1 LGHDT, CDR2 YNNKEL (reference sequence). CDR3 nucleotides: TGTGCCAGCAGCTTCGGACAGGGCTACACCGGGGAGCTGTTTTTT. This codes for CASSFGQGYTGELFF.

The chain has TRBV4-1 and TRBJ2-7; 9 bases are a match to TRBD1. With 1 base clipped from V and 2 bases from J, the junction kept 6 bases outside the gene matches. Germline CDR1 and CDR2: MGHRA and YSYEKL. CDR3 size: 16 residues. The CDR3 DNA follows: TGCGCCAGCAGCCAAGCCGGGACAGGGCCAACCTACGAGCAGTACTTC. Encoded protein: CASSQAGTGPTYEQYF.

The gene calls are TRBV11-2 and TRBJ2-7, with 9 bases aligning to TRBD1. The J segment lost 4 bases and the V segment lost 5 bases, leaving 9 bases of the junction unmatched. This CDR3 has 15 residues. The V gene's germline CDR1 is SGHAT and CDR2 FQNNGV. CDR3 sequence (DNA): TGTGCCAGCAGCCTTCCCGGGACAGGGATGTACGAGCAGTACTTC. Protein product: CASSLPGTGMYEQYF.

The chain recombines TRBV13 with TRBJ2-7; D is possibly TRBD2 (5 bases). Trimming shortened V by 5 bases and J by 2 bases, and 13 bases separated the two germline ends. The CDR3 loop spans 14 amino acids. The germline V gene has CDR1 PRHDT and CDR2 FYEKMQ (reference sequence). The CDR3 loop is CASSRTGNPYEQYF. DNA of the CDR3: TGTGCCAGCAGCCGGACGGGGAACCCCTACGAGCAGTACTTC.

This clone was seen once. Other DNA sequences in the sample encode the same CDR3. The rearrangement uses TRBV10-2 and TRBJ1-2, with D possibly matching TRBD1 (5 bases). The CDR3 runs to 14 residues. Trimming stripped 0 bases from V and 6 bases from J, with 11 bases between. Germline assignment: CDR1 WSHSY and CDR2 SAAADI. CDR3 sequence: CASSESSGRHGYTF. CDR3 coding DNA: TGCGCCAGCAGTGAGTCATCAGGGCGGCATGGCTACACCTTC.

The CDR3 loop reads CASRTGDYTF. In DNA, the CDR3 is TGTGCCAGCAGAACAGGGGACTACACCTTC. The chain couples TRBV2 to TRBJ1-2, with 7 positions matching TRBD1. The CDR3 runs to 10 residues. The germline gives CDR1 SNHLY, CDR2 FYNNEI. V gave up 6 bases and J gave up 10 bases; unmatched junction bases: 2.

The CDR3 is CASSQDTQGGSYEQYF. The CDR3 nucleotides are TGCGCCAGCAGCCAAGATACCCAGGGTGGGTCCTACGAGCAGTACTTC. V usage is TRBV4-1 and J usage is TRBJ2-7, with a tentative D call TRBD1 (5 bases). V lost 0 bases and J lost 1, with 13 bases in between. Germline loops: CDR1 MGHRA, CDR2 YSYEKL. This CDR3 spans 16 amino acids.

This chain joins TRBV14 and TRBJ1-2, with D possibly TRBD1 on 5 matching bases. The length of the CDR3 is 15 residues. V lost 0 bases to trimming and J lost 7 bases, with 15 bases between them. Per the germline V gene, CDR1 is SGHDN and CDR2 is FVKESK. CDR3 in DNA: TGTGCCAGCAGCCAAGAGGTTTTCGGGGGGATTGGCTACACCTTC. Its protein is CASSQEVFGGIGYTF.

The chain has TRBV19 and TRBJ1-1; 7 positions match TRBD1. J was trimmed by 1 base and V by 5 bases; bases with no gene match: 7. Germline V CDR1 and CDR2: LNHDA, SQIVND (reference sequence). The CDR3 contains 15 residues. The CDR3 spells CASSLHPGGNTEAFF. The CDR3, as DNA: TGTGCCAGTAGTCTTCACCCAGGGGGGAACACTGAAGCTTTCTTT.

This chain joins TRBV6-5 and TRBJ2-5; 12 nucleotides agree with TRBD1. The V segment lost 4 bases and the J segment 7 bases; nucleotides outside the gene matches: 7. The CDR3 has 15 residues. The germline V gene has CDR1 MNHEY and CDR2 SVGAGI. CDR3 in DNA: TGTGCCAGCAGTTTTGGGACAGGGGGCTTCGGGACCCAGTACTTC. Translated: CASSFGTGGFGTQYF.

This sequence joins TRBV14 and TRBJ2-5; 10 positions agree with TRBD2. The V and J ends lost 3 bases and 2 bases, in that order; junction bases with no gene match: 3. Germline V CDR1 and CDR2: SGHDN, FVKESK. The CDR3 totals 15 residues. The CDR3 coding sequence is TGTGCCAGCAGCCATCTACTAGCGGGACAAGAGACCCAGTACTTC. Protein product: CASSHLLAGQETQYF.

V is TRBV30 and J is TRBJ1-2, with TRBD1 identical over 12 bases. The CDR3 runs to 15 residues. Germline lookup yields CDR1 GTSNPN and CDR2 SVGIG (reference sequence). The V and J ends lost 3 bases and 6 bases, in that order; junction bases with no gene match: 8. The CDR3 nucleotides are TGTGCCTGGAGCCAGGGACAGGGGGCTTATCATGGCTACACCTTC. It yields the protein CAWSQGQGAYHGYTF.

The genes are TRBV5-1 and TRBJ1-2; maybe TRBD1 (6 bases). CDR1 SGHRS and CDR2 YFSETQ come from the germline V gene. The germline V and J ends were trimmed by 4 bases and 4 bases, with 14 bases remaining between them. This CDR3 comprises 14 residues. CDR3 sequence reads: CASSEGEKLYGYTF. In DNA form, the CDR3 reads TGCGCCAGCAGCGAGGGGGAGAAACTCTATGGCTACACCTTC.

The chain uses TRBV5-4 and TRBJ1-2; 7 nucleotides line up with TRBD1. The CDR3 consists of 13 residues. V lost 0 bases, J lost 4 bases, and 0 bases stayed unmatched. The germline gives CDR1 SGHNT, CDR2 YYREEE (reference sequence). The CDR3 here is CASSLGDSYGYTF. The CDR3 DNA follows: TGTGCCAGCAGCTTGGGGGACAGCTATGGCTACACCTTC. Using reference TRBV5-4 and TRBJ1-2 for the parts outside the CDR3, the full variable domain is ETGVTQSPTHLIKTRGQQVTLRCSSQSGHNTVSWYQQALGQGPQFIFQYYREEENGRGNFPPRFSGLQFPNYSSELNVNALELDDSALYLCASSLGDSYGYTFGSGTRLTVV.

The chain carries TRBV20-1 and TRBJ2-1; 9 bases agree with TRBD2. This CDR3 has 14 residues. The V and J ends lost 3 bases and 4 bases, in that order; junction bases with no gene match: 4. Per the germline V gene, CDR1 is DFQATT and CDR2 is SNEGSKA (reference sequence). The CDR3 region has the DNA TGCAGTGCTAGTGGGACTAGCCTTTACAATGAGCAGTTCTTC. Amino acid sequence: CSASGTSLYNEQFF.